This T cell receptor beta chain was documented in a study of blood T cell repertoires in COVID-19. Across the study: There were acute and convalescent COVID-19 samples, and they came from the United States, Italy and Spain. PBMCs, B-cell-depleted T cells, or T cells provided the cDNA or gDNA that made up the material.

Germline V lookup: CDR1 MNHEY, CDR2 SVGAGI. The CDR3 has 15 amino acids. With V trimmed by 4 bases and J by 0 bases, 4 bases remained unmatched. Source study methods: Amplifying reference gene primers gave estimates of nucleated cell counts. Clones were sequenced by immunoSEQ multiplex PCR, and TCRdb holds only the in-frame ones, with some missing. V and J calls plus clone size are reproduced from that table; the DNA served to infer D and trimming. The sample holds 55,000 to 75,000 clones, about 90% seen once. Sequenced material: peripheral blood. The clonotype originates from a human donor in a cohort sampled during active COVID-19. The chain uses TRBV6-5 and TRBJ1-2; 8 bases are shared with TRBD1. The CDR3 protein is CASSWTGLSNYGYTF. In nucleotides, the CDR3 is TGTGCCAGCAGTTGGACAGGGCTATCTAACTATGGCTACACCTTC.